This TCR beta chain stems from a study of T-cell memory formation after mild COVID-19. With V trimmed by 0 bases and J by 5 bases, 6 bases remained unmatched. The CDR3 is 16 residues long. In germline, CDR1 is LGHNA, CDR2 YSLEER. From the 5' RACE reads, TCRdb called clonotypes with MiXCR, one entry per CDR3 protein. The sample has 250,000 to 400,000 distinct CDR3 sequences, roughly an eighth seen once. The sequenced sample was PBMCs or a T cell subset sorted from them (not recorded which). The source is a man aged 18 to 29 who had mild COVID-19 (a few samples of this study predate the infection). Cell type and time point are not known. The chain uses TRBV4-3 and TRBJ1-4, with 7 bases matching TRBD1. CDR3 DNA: TGCGCCAGCAGCCAAGATCAGGGACAGTGGAATGAAAAACTGTTTTTT. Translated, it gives CASSQDQGQWNEKLFF.